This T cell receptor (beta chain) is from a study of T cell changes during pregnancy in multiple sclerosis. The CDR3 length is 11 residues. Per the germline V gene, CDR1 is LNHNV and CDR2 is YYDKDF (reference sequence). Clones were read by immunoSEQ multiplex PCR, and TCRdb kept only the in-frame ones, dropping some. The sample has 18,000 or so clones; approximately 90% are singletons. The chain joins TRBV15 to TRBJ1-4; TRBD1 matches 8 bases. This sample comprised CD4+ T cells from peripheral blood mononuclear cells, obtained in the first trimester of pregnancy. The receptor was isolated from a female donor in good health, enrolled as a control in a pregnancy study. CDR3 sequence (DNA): TGTTCGACAGGGGAGAATGAAAAACTGTTTTTT. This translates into CSTGENEKLFF. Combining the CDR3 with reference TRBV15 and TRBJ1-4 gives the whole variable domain DAMVIQNPRYQVTQFGKPVTLSCSQTLNHNVMYWYQQKSSQAPKLLFHYYDKDFNNEADTPDNFQSRRPNTSFCFLDIRSPGLGDTAMYLCSTGENEKLFFGSGTQLSVL.